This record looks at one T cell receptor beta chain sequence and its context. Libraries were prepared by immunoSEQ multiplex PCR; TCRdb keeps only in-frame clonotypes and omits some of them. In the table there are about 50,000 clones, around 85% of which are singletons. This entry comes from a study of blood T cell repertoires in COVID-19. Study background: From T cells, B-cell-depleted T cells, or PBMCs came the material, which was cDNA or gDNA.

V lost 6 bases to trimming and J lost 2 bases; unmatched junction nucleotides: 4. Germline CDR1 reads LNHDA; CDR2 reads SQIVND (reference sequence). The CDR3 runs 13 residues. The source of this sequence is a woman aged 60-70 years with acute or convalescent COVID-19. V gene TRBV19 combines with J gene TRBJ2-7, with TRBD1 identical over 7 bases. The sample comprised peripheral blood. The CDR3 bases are TGTGCCAGTAGGGGGACAGTTACCTACGAGCAGTACTTC. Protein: CASRGTVTYEQYF.